This T cell receptor (beta chain) appears in the sequencing data of a study of control samples from healthy donors and cancer patients. This CDR3 contains 12 residues. With 2 bases removed from V and 7 bases from J, the gap between germline ends came to 6 bases. CDR1 and CDR2 from the germline V gene are SGHDT and YYEEEE. Using immunoSEQ multiplex PCR, the repertoire was profiled, and TCRdb retains in-frame clones only, with some absent. The sample includes about 12,000 clones, approximately 95% of them seen just once. The rearrangement uses TRBV5-6 and TRBJ1-4; D is uncertain. This clonotype originated in a man aged 65 to 85 with head and neck cancer. The sample consisted of PBMCs. The CDR3 DNA reads as TGTGCCAGCAGCTTCGGCGCTGAAAAACTGTTTTTT. Translated: CASSFGAEKLFF.